This TCR beta chain originates from a study of T-cell memory formation after mild COVID-19. About the research overall: The TCR clusters were mostly specific to one donor. Study-wide findings and caveats: Contracting CD4+ clones sat mainly in CM and EM; CD8+ in EMRA. Memory cells collected pre-infection included some clones that later responded, suggesting cross-reactive memory joined.

V was trimmed by 2 bases and J by 6 bases, leaving 17 bases between them. CDR1 and CDR2 (germline): SGHTA, FQGNSA. The CDR3 runs 15 residues. 5'RACE, which relied on constant-segment primers, yielded TCR alpha and TCR beta cDNA libraries carrying sample barcodes and UMIs. One entry per CDR3 protein, called by TCRdb with MiXCR from the 5' RACE reads. Among about 560,000 distinct CDR3 sequences listed, 15% to 20% were seen once. Notes on this clonotype: The antigen is unknown.

V usage is TRBV7-2 and J usage is TRBJ2-7; a weak D match, TRBD2 (5 bases). The TCR sequence derives from an adult woman who had mild COVID-19 (a few samples of this study predate the infection). Cell type and time point are not known. Material for sequencing was PBMCs or a T cell subset sorted from them (not recorded which). The DNA for the CDR3 is TGTGCCAGCAGCTTAACCCGTGTAAGGGCGGGCGAGCAGTACTTC. Amino acids: CASSLTRVRAGEQYF.